These T cell receptor beta chains were read from a single sample in a study of T cell responses to AZD1222 COVID-19 vaccine. TCRdb's copy holds only in-frame clones and misses some; the assay was immunoSEQ multiplex PCR. The table shows approximately 170,000 clones, with 80% to 90% occurring only once. The source was peripheral blood, collected on day 0 of AZD1222 vaccination. These receptor sequences come from an adult in good health. Both conserved end residues are part of each CDR3. The order of the fields is clone size, V gene, J gene, D gene, CDR3 protein, CDR3 DNA. A D gene is named only where the DNA matches it firmly. Not every row has a clone size; where given, it reads once, few, many or a size class.

NA	TRBV13	TRBJ2-4	NA	CASSQRTKGNIQYF	TGTGCCAGCAGCCAAAGGACTAAAGGGAACATTCAGTACTTC
NA	TRBV15	TRBJ1-1	TRBD1	CATRPGTGRGIAFF	TGTGCCACCAGACCTGGGACAGGGAGAGGAATAGCTTTCTTT
NA	TRBV27	TRBJ1-1	NA	CASSLRLYRETTTGREAFF	TGTGCCAGCAGTTTAAGGTTATACAGGGAGACAACAACGGGACGTGAAGCTTTCTTT
once	TRBV3-1/TRBV3-2	TRBJ1-6	TRBD1	CASSHPGGVSPLHF	TGTGCCAGCAGCCACCCAGGGGGAGTCTCACCCCTCCACTTT
few	TRBV2	TRBJ1-4	TRBD1	CASSNSGTGEKLFF	TGTGCCAGCAGTAATTCCGGGACAGGCGAAAAACTGTTTTTT
NA	TRBV19	TRBJ2-2	TRBD1	CASRIRGLDTGELFF	TGTGCCAGTAGGATCAGGGGGTTGGACACCGGGGAGCTGTTTTTT
NA	TRBV24-1	TRBJ1-1	NA	CATGQELNTEAFF	TGTGCCACCGGGCAGGAGCTGAACACTGAAGCTTTCTTT
NA	TRBV10-3	TRBJ1-2	TRBD1	CAISESQGDNYGYTF	TGTGCCATCAGTGAGTCGCAGGGGGATAACTATGGCTACACCTTC
NA	TRBV5-1	TRBJ1-2	TRBD1	CASSSPGTGNGYTF	TGCGCCAGCAGCTCTCCTGGGACAGGGAATGGCTACACCTTC
NA	TRBV7-9	TRBJ2-7	NA	CASSLGGDSYEQYF	TGTGCCAGCAGCTTAGGCGGGGACTCCTACGAGCAGTACTTC
NA	TRBV7-9	TRBJ1-5	NA	CASSSGGSGNQPQHF	TGTGCCAGCAGCTCTGGGGGGTCGGGCAATCAGCCCCAGCATTTT
NA	TRBV2	TRBJ2-7	NA	CASSEPLAGAGEYEQYF	TGTGCCAGCAGTGAACCCTTAGCAGGGGCCGGGGAATACGAGCAGTACTTC
NA	TRBV30	TRBJ1-5	NA	CAWSVRSGGGLGNQPQHF	TGTGCCTGGAGTGTACGGTCGGGGGGTGGTCTAGGAAATCAGCCCCAGCATTTT
NA	TRBV2	TRBJ1-5	NA	CASGYSNQPQHF	TGTGCCAGCGGTTATAGCAATCAGCCCCAGCATTTT
NA	TRBV12-3/TRBV12-4	TRBJ1-5	NA	CASSKDSNQPQHF	TGTGCCAGCAGTAAGGACAGCAATCAGCCCCAGCATTTT
few	TRBV4-1	TRBJ2-1	NA	CASSQEGGPLGEQFF	TGCGCCAGCAGCCAAGAGGGTGGCCCTTTGGGCGAGCAGTTCTTC
NA	TRBV27	TRBJ1-6	NA	CASSSGGRNSPLHF	TGTGCCAGCAGTTCGGGGGGGCGTAATTCACCCCTCCACTTT
NA	TRBV20-1	TRBJ2-2	NA	CSANELQDTGELFF	TGCAGTGCTAATGAACTTCAGGATACCGGGGAGCTGTTTTTT
NA	TRBV6-2/TRBV6-3	TRBJ2-7	NA	CASSESGWDEQYF	TGTGCCAGCAGTGAGTCAGGGTGGGACGAGCAGTACTTC
NA	TRBV6-5	TRBJ2-2	TRBD1	CASRTGTGNTGELFF	TGTGCCAGCCGAACCGGGACAGGGAACACCGGGGAGCTGTTTTTT
once	TRBV28	TRBJ1-6	TRBD1	CASSFGSGGPKSSYNSPLHF	TGTGCCAGCAGTTTTGGGTCAGGGGGACCAAAAAGCTCCTATAATTCACCCCTCCACTTT
once	TRBV6-5	TRBJ1-2	NA	CASSQTGIYGYTF	TGTGCCAGCAGCCAAACAGGGATCTATGGCTACACCTTC
NA	TRBV7-9	TRBJ2-1	NA	CASSPAPTVQFF	TGTGCCAGCAGCCCGGCGCCGACTGTGCAGTTCTTC
NA	TRBV30	TRBJ1-6	TRBD1	CAWSVRTGGHNSPLHF	TGTGCCTGGAGTGTGAGGACAGGGGGACATAATTCACCCCTCCACTTT
NA	TRBV30	TRBJ1-1	TRBD1	CARQQGALNTEAFF	TGTGCCAGACAACAGGGGGCACTGAACACTGAAGCTTTCTTT
NA	TRBV5-5	TRBJ2-7	NA	CASNLRGGFNYEQYF	TGTGCCAGCAACTTGAGGGGGGGTTTCAACTACGAGCAGTACTTC
NA	TRBV19	TRBJ2-7	TRBD2	CASSILAGSSYEQYF	TGTGCCAGTAGTATTCTAGCGGGGAGCTCCTACGAGCAGTACTTC
NA	TRBV19	TRBJ1-5	NA	CASSIGDSNQPQHF	TGTGCCAGTAGTATTGGGGATAGCAATCAGCCCCAGCATTTT
NA	TRBV4-3	TRBJ1-6	TRBD1	CASSPTGDRSPLHF	TGCGCCAGCAGCCCCACAGGGGATCGGTCACCCCTCCACTTT
NA	TRBV6-5	TRBJ2-7	NA	CASRGRSSYEQYF	TGTGCCAGCAGGGGCCGAAGCTCCTACGAGCAGTACTTC
NA	TRBV9	TRBJ1-1	NA	CASSVAPRWTEAFF	TGTGCCAGCAGCGTAGCGCCTAGATGGACTGAAGCTTTCTTT
NA	TRBV20-1	TRBJ2-3	NA	CSASTGRDTQYF	TGCAGTGCTAGTACCGGGAGAGATACGCAGTATTTT
NA	TRBV30	TRBJ2-1	NA	CAWSVDRSYNEQFF	TGTGCCTGGAGTGTGGACAGATCCTACAATGAGCAGTTCTTC
NA	TRBV5-4	TRBJ2-7	NA	CASSLVGQVSYEQYF	TGTGCCAGCAGCTTGGTCGGCCAGGTATCCTACGAGCAGTACTTC
NA	TRBV7-8	TRBJ1-6	NA	CASSFGQRAGGLHF	TGTGCCAGCAGCTTCGGCCAAAGGGCGGGAGGCCTCCACTTT
NA	TRBV7-9	TRBJ2-7	NA	CASSLDWQGYNF	TGTGCCAGCAGCTTAGATTGGCAGGGCTACAACTTC
few	TRBV7-2	TRBJ1-1	NA	CASSSRMGTEAFF	TGTGCCAGCAGCTCCCGAATGGGCACTGAAGCTTTCTTT
NA	TRBV5-1	TRBJ1-1	NA	CASSLGGNTEAFF	TGCGCCAGCAGCTTGGGAGGGAACACTGAAGCTTTCTTT
NA	TRBV5-1	TRBJ1-5	TRBD1	CASSKKDRGGQPQHF	TGCGCCAGCAGCAAGAAGGACAGGGGCGGTCAGCCCCAGCATTTT
NA	TRBV7-9	TRBJ1-2	NA	CASSPRSKGSYGYTF	TGTGCCAGCAGCCCCCGCAGCAAGGGTAGCTATGGCTACACCTTC
once	TRBV2	TRBJ2-5	NA	CASRETTGRLAQETQYF	TGTGCCAGCAGGGAGACGACAGGACGACTAGCTCAAGAGACCCAGTACTTC
NA	TRBV5-1	TRBJ2-5	TRBD2	CASSEGLAGGTQETQYF	TGCGCCAGCAGCGAGGGACTAGCGGGGGGGACCCAAGAGACCCAGTACTTC
few	TRBV6-4	TRBJ2-7	NA	CASTGTSAYEQYF	TGTGCCAGCACCGGGACGTCCGCCTACGAGCAGTACTTC
NA	TRBV29-1	TRBJ2-3	TRBD1	CSVGNYRGADTQYF	TGCAGCGTTGGTAACTACAGGGGCGCAGATACGCAGTATTTT
NA	TRBV28	TRBJ2-7	TRBD2	CASRGTSNSYEQYF	TGTGCCAGCAGGGGGACTAGCAACTCCTACGAGCAGTACTTC
NA	TRBV30	TRBJ2-3	TRBD2	CAWTGVGGEEVDTQYF	TGTGCCTGGACTGGGGTTGGGGGGGAAGAGGTAGATACGCAGTATTTT
NA	TRBV6-5	TRBJ2-2	NA	CASSPPGVGTGELFF	TGTGCCAGCAGCCCACCGGGGGTGGGGACCGGGGAGCTGTTTTTT
NA	TRBV5-1	TRBJ2-1	TRBD2	CASSFWSSGGSYNEQFF	TGCGCCAGCAGCTTTTGGAGTAGCGGGGGCTCCTACAATGAGCAGTTCTTC
NA	TRBV19	TRBJ2-1	TRBD2	CATRRASGGLVTGEQFF	TGTGCCACCCGTCGGGCTAGCGGGGGTCTGGTTACTGGGGAGCAGTTCTTC
few	TRBV3-1/TRBV3-2	TRBJ2-6	NA	CASSQELGLNSGANVLTF	TGTGCCAGCAGCCAAGAATTGGGGCTTAACTCTGGGGCCAACGTCCTGACTTTC
NA	TRBV4-3	TRBJ1-6	TRBD1	CASSQEIPRQGNNSPLHF	TGCGCCAGCAGCCAAGAAATCCCCCGACAGGGGAATAATTCACCCCTCCACTTT
NA	TRBV11-3	TRBJ2-1	TRBD2	CASSLVSGGAHEQFF	TGTGCCAGCAGCTTAGTTAGCGGGGGGGCACATGAGCAGTTCTTC
NA	TRBV11-3	TRBJ2-1	NA	CASSPGLGEQFF	TGTGCCAGCAGCCCAGGGTTGGGTGAGCAGTTCTTC
NA	TRBV4-1	TRBJ1-1	NA	CASSQDYPPAGTEAFF	TGCGCCAGCAGCCAAGATTACCCCCCCGCAGGGACTGAAGCTTTCTTT
NA	TRBV6-4	TRBJ1-6	NA	CASQSETSSYNSPLHF	TGTGCCAGCCAGTCAGAGACGAGCTCCTATAATTCACCCCTCCACTTT
NA	TRBV10-2	TRBJ1-2	TRBD1	CASRGTGEYYGYTF	TGCGCCAGCAGGGGGACAGGGGAGTACTATGGCTACACCTTC
NA	TRBV7-8	TRBJ2-2	NA	CASSLLATGSGELFF	TGTGCCAGCAGCTTACTCGCCACAGGGTCCGGGGAGCTGTTTTTT